This T cell receptor beta chain was recovered during a study of radiotherapy plus CTLA-4 blockade in lung cancer. At the level of the study: Among all patients, more than 15% showed objective responses, while about 30% had disease control.

Notes on the study in general: Clones derived from tumor TCRs expanded in blood after radiotherapy plus ipilimumab. Interferon-beta and early blood T cell clone dynamics reportedly predicted response best.

Produced via immunoSEQ multiplex PCR; TCRdb's table is partial and in-frame only. The table lists around 82,000 clones, less than 85% of them singletons. Chemo-refractory metastatic non-small-cell lung cancer patients underwent focal radiation alongside CTLA-4 blockade with ipilimumab. In the case of this clone: Its antigen remains unknown.

The source was peripheral blood, collected from a patient treated with radiotherapy plus ipilimumab. This clonotype was obtained from a human donor with non-small cell lung cancer who had stable disease on radiotherapy plus ipilimumab.

This CDR3 reads CASSSPTGPSGNTIYF. CDR3 DNA sequence: TGTGCCAGCAGTTCTCCGACAGGGCCCTCTGGAAACACCATATATTTT. The chain uses TRBV28 and TRBJ1-3; 7 bases match TRBD1. CDR3 length: 16 amino acids. The germline gives CDR1 MDHEN, CDR2 SYDVKM. V lost 4 bases and J lost 0; bases outside the gene matches: 6.